The next 20 T cell receptor beta chains were all read from a single sample in a study of shared clonotypes between healthy human individuals. TCRdb's table, derived via immunoSEQ multiplex PCR, lists solely in-frame clones and lacks some. This sample has fewer than 3 million clones, with 92% found just once. Specimen: naive CD4+ T cells from PBMCs. Subset noted: CD45RA+ positively selected. The receptors were gathered from a man aged 18 to 30 in good health. Some clones in this sample may be carry-over from other donors' samples.

This chain uses TRBV7-2 with TRBJ2-7; the D is unclear. This CDR3 spans 15 amino acids. Trimming cost V 1 base and J 1 base, with 11 bases left between them. Germline V gene data show CDR1 as SGHTA and CDR2 as FQGNSA. CDR3 coding DNA: TGTGCCAGCAGCTTAGAGGGTTGGCAGTCCTACGAGCAGTACTTC. Translation gives CASSLEGWQSYEQYF.

The CDR3 DNA is TGTGCCAGCACTTGGACAGGGGACTATGGCTACACCTTC. As protein: CASTWTGDYGYTF. The rearrangement uses TRBV2 and TRBJ1-2; 9 nucleotides match TRBD1. The CDR3 totals 13 residues. CDR1 is SNHLY and CDR2 is FYNNEI in the germline V gene. After removal of 7 bases from V and 3 bases from J, the junction contained 3 bases not matched to a gene.

The CDR3 sequence is CASSSPSGAGVYAGELFF. In DNA form, the CDR3 reads TGTGCCAGCAGCTCCCCTTCGGGTGCGGGGGTATACGCCGGGGAGCTGTTTTTT. This rearrangement joins TRBV5-5 to TRBJ2-2, with TRBD2 matching 7 bases. The CDR3 spans 18 residues. With 3 bases clipped from V and 6 bases from J, the junction kept 17 bases outside the gene matches. Germline V gene data show CDR1 as SGHKS and CDR2 as YYEKEE (reference sequence).

This chain links TRBV6-1 with TRBJ1-2, with D maybe TRBD1 (5 bases). Trimming stripped 4 bases from V and 14 bases from J, with 14 bases between. Germline CDR1 and CDR2: MNHNS and SASEGT. The CDR3 spans 11 residues. This CDR3 is CASSATGRRTF. Here the CDR3 DNA reads TGTGCCAGCAGTGCAACAGGTCGTAGGACCTTC.

Worth noting for this clone: At the DNA level, this CDR3 is encoded by other sequences in the same sample as well. V usage is TRBV20-1 and J usage is TRBJ2-7, with a weak D call TRBD1 (5 bases). The germline CDR1 and CDR2 sequences are DFQATT and SNEGSKA (reference sequence). The CDR3 has 11 residues. V lost 1 base and J lost 6, with 7 bases in between. The chain's CDR3 is CSARVDTEQYF. The DNA for the CDR3 is TGCAGTGCTAGAGTGGACACCGAGCAGTACTTC.

The CDR3, as DNA: TGTGCCAGCTCACCGCCCTCGGGAGCGGGAGTCAACGAGCAGTACTTC. It specifies CASSPPSGAGVNEQYF. The chain employs TRBV18 and TRBJ2-7; TRBD2 aligns across 8 bases. V dropped 3 bases and J dropped 5; count of bases not matched to a gene: 12. Germline CDR1 is KGHSH and CDR2 is LQKENI. CDR3 length equals 16 residues.

This chain uses TRBV28 with TRBJ1-3; tentatively, D is TRBD1 (6 bases). The CDR3 has 20 amino acids. CDR1 is MDHEN and CDR2 is SYDVKM in the germline V gene. Trimming removed 2 bases at V and 0 bases at J, with 23 bases between. CDR3 in DNA: TGTGCCAGCAGTTTAACGTCCGGACAGCCAGTCAAAAACTCTGGAAACACCATATATTTT. Its translation: CASSLTSGQPVKNSGNTIYF.

Of note for this clone: Additional DNA sequences in this sample encode the identical CDR3. The chain has TRBV5-4 and TRBJ2-3; unclear D gene. The V end lost 0 bases, the J end lost 2 bases, and 7 bases lay between the germline ends. Germline V gene sequence: CDR1 SGHNT, CDR2 YYREEE (reference sequence). The CDR3 loop spans 14 amino acids. CDR3 bases: TGTGCCAGCAGCTTGGGGACCTCCACAGATACGCAGTATTTT. This codes for CASSLGTSTDTQYF.

In this sample, this clone turned up once. The genes are TRBV10-3 and TRBJ2-7; unclear D gene. CDR1 and CDR2 (germline): ENHRY, SYGVKD. The CDR3 has 15 amino acids. With 0 bases removed from V and 0 bases from J, the gap between germline ends came to 9 bases. The CDR3 protein is CAISESWVSSYEQYF. CDR3 nucleotide sequence: TGTGCCATCAGTGAGTCTTGGGTCAGCTCCTACGAGCAGTACTTC.

The chain combines TRBV28 with TRBJ2-1, with 11 positions matching TRBD2. The J segment lost 10 bases and the V segment lost 5 bases, leaving 13 bases of the junction unmatched. CDR3 size: 16 residues. Per the germline V gene, CDR1 is MDHEN and CDR2 is SYDVKM. CDR3 coding DNA: TGTGCCAGCAGTCGCCCCTGGACTAGCGGGTCCAGGGAGCAGTTCTTC. Protein sequence: CASSRPWTSGSREQFF.

The rearrangement links TRBV18 to TRBJ1-1; 8 positions agree with TRBD1. This CDR3 spans 15 amino acids. The germline V gene encodes CDR1 KGHSH and CDR2 LQKENI. J gave up 4 bases and V 2 bases, and 6 bases lay outside the gene matches. The DNA for the CDR3 is TGTGCCAGCTCACCATCACAGGGGGGATCCACTGAAGCTTTCTTT. Residues: CASSPSQGGSTEAFF. Using reference TRBV18 and TRBJ1-1 for the parts outside the CDR3, the full variable domain is NAGVMQNPRHLVRRRGQEARLRCSPMKGHSHVYWYRQLPEEGLKFMVYLQKENIIDESGMPKERFSAEFPKEGPSILRIQQVVRGDSAAYFCASSPSQGGSTEAFFGQGTRLTVV.

The chain has TRBV18 and TRBJ2-4; possible D gene TRBD1, 5 bases. The V gene's germline CDR1 is KGHSH and CDR2 LQKENI. Deletions cut 4 bases from V and 4 bases from J, with 17 bases between. The CDR3 is made up of 16 amino acids. CDR3 in DNA: TGTGCCAGCTCACAAGGGGTCGGTCCCACTAAAAACATTCAGTACTTC. This translates into CASSQGVGPTKNIQYF. Drawing the rest from reference TRBV18 and TRBJ2-4, the complete variable domain is NAGVMQNPRHLVRRRGQEARLRCSPMKGHSHVYWYRQLPEEGLKFMVYLQKENIIDESGMPKERFSAEFPKEGPSILRIQQVVRGDSAAYFCASSQGVGPTKNIQYFGAGTRLSVL.

This clone was seen once. The rearrangement links TRBV9 to TRBJ2-5, with a weak D call TRBD2 (5 bases). This CDR3 is built from 16 residues. The germline V gene encodes CDR1 SGDLS and CDR2 YYNGEE. V was shortened by 0 bases and J by 5 bases, with 17 bases between the two germline ends. The CDR3 sequence is CASSVGPSRLVETQYF. The CDR3, as DNA: TGTGCCAGCAGCGTAGGCCCTAGCAGGCTTGTTGAGACCCAGTACTTC.

V gene TRBV19 combines with J gene TRBJ2-2; D gene uncertain. The V and J ends lost 0 bases and 13 bases respectively, with 12 bases between them. Germline V gene data show CDR1 as LNHDA and CDR2 as SQIVND (reference sequence). The CDR3 sequence is 13 residues long. For the CDR3, the DNA is TGTGCCAGTAGTATAGAGCTCGCCCTCGGGCTGTTTTTT. It encodes CASSIELALGLFF.

The CDR3 nucleotides read TGTGCCAGCAGCTCGGGACAGTCCCCCTACGAGCAGTACTTC. This gives the protein CASSSGQSPYEQYF. The genes are TRBV27 and TRBJ2-7, with 7 positions matching TRBD1. CDR1 is MNHEY, CDR2 SMNVEV, per germline (reference sequence). V was clipped by 6 bases and J by 2 bases; unmatched bases: 7. The CDR3 consists of 14 residues.

The chain is built from TRBV10-3 and TRBJ1-5; weak D call: TRBD1 (5 bases). The length of the CDR3 is 15 residues. Germline CDR1 ENHRY, CDR2 SYGVKD. V lost 2 bases and J 0 bases, leaving 8 bases between the germline ends. The CDR3 spells CAISEGAASNQPQHF. CDR3 DNA: TGTGCCATCAGTGAGGGGGCAGCTAGCAATCAGCCCCAGCATTTT.

This chain connects TRBV5-1 to TRBJ2-5, with 9 bases fitting TRBD2. After removal of 0 bases from V and 0 bases from J, the junction contained 6 bases not matched to a gene. Germline V gene data show CDR1 as SGHRS and CDR2 as YFSETQ. The CDR3 length is 17 residues. In DNA, the CDR3 is TGCGCCAGCAGCTTGGGGTCGCTAGCGGGAAACCAAGAGACCCAGTACTTC. It yields the protein CASSLGSLAGNQETQYF.

The rearrangement uses TRBV28 and TRBJ1-5; tentatively, D is TRBD1 (5 bases). V gave up 1 base and J gave up 4 bases, with 11 bases separating them. The germline V gene has CDR1 MDHEN and CDR2 SYDVKM. This CDR3 has 15 amino acids. CDR3 protein: CASSLSGLRNQPQHF. The CDR3, as DNA: TGTGCCAGCAGTTTATCGGGACTTAGGAATCAGCCCCAGCATTTT.

The chain uses TRBV7-6 and TRBJ1-2; weak D call: TRBD1 (5 bases). The germline V and J ends were trimmed by 3 bases and 6 bases, with 14 bases remaining between them. Germline lookup yields CDR1 SGHVS and CDR2 FNYEAQ. This CDR3 comprises 14 residues. The CDR3 bases are TGTGCCAGCAGCTTCCCGGCAGGGCTTGATGGCTACACCTTC. Translated, it gives CASSFPAGLDGYTF.

The genes are TRBV7-2 and TRBJ2-3, with 9 bases that match TRBD2. Trimming removed 5 bases from V and 1 base from J; junction bases left unmatched: 10. The CDR3 totals 17 residues. Germline V CDR1 and CDR2: SGHTA, FQGNSA. The CDR3: CASSHLGLAGRTDTQYF. In nucleotides, the CDR3 is TGTGCCAGCAGCCACCTGGGTCTAGCGGGACGCACAGATACGCAGTATTTT.